What follows describes a single T cell receptor beta chain. The target antigen is unknown. The CDR3 runs to 12 residues. V lost 6 bases and J lost 14, with 14 bases in between. Germline V gene lookup returns CDR1 SGHTA and CDR2 FQGNSA. TCR beta CDR3 sequences were amplified from RNA transcripts. A first-round RT-PCR of the TCR CDR3 used the HTBI primer set. TCRdb reanalysed the multiplex PCR reads using MiXCR and keeps one entry per CDR3 protein. The data show hundreds of thousands of distinct CDR3 sequences, 14% seen once. The sample originates from a study of T cells in Graves' hyperthyroidism and ophthalmopathy. Whole-study findings and limits: Researchers found most expanded thyroid clonotypes above 0.001 in blood as well.

The patients, who ranged from 18 to 65 in age, presented with newly diagnosed hyperthyroidism lasting under 2 months. Diagnostic assessment was based on clinical symptoms, serum thyroxine and TRAb, thyroid ultrasound and orbital computed tomography. The V call is TRBV7-2, the J call TRBJ1-6; tentatively, D is TRBD1 (5 bases). The clonotype comes from a woman aged 18 to 35 with Graves' hyperthyroidism. The specimen was blood. The CDR3 DNA reads as TGTGCCAGCAGAGTGGGGCCTGGGGCCCTCCACTTT. This gives the protein CASRVGPGALHF.